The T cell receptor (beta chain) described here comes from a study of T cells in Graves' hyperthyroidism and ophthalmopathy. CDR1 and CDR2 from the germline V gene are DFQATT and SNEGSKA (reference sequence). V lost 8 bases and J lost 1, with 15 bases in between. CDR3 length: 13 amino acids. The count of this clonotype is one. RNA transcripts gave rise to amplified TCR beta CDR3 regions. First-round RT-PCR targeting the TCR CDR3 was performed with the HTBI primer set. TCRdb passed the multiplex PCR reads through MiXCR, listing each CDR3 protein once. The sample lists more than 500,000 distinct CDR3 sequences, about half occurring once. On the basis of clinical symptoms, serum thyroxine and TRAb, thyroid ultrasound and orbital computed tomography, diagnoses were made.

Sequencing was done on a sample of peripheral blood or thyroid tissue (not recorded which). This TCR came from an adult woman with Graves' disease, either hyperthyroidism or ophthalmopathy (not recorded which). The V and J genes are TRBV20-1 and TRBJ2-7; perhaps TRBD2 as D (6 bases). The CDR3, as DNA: TGCAGTCTGGGACTCATCAAATCCTACGAGCAGTACTTC. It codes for CSLGLIKSYEQYF.